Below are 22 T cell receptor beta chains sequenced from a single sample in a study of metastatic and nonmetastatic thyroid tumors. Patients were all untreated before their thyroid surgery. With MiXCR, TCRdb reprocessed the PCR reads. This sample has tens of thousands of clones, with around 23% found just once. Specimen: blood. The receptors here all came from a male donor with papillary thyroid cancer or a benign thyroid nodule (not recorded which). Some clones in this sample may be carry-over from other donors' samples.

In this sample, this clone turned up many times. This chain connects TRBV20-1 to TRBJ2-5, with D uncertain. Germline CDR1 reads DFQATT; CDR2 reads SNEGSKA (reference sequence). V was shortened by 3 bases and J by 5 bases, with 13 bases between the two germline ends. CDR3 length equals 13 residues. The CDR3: CSARTATRETQYF. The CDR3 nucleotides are TGCAGTGCTAGGACGGCGACCAGGGAGACCCAGTACTTC.

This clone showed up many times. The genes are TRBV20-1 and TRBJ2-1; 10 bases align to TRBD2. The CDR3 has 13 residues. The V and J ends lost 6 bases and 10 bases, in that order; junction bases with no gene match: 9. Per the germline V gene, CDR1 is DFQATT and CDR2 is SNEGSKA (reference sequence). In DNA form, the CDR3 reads TGCAGTGCCGGACTAGCGGATATTGGGGAGCAGTTCTTC. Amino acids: CSAGLADIGEQFF.

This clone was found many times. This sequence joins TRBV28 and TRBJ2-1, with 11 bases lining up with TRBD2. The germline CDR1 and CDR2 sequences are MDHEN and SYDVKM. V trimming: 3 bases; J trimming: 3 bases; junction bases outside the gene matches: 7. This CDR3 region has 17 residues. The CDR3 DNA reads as TGTGCCAGCAGTTTTGGCCTAGCGGGAGGATACTACAATGAGCAGTTCTTC. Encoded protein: CASSFGLAGGYYNEQFF.

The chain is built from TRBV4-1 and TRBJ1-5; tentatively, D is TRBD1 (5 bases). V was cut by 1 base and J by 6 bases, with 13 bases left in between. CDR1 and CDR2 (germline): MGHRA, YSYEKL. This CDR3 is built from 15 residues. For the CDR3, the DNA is TGCGCCAGCAGCCAAGCGGGACGGGAGTTTCAGCCCCAGCATTTT. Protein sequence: CASSQAGREFQPQHF.

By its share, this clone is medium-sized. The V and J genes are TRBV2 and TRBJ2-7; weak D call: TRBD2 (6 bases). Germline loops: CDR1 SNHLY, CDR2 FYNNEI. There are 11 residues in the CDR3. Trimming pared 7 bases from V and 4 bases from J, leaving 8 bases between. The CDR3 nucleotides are TGTGCCAGCATGGGGGGATACGAGCAGTACTTC. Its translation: CASMGGYEQYF.

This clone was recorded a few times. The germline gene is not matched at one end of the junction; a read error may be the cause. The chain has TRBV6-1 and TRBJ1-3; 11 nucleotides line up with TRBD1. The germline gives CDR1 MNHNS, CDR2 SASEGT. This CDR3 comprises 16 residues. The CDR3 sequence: CASSQLKGQGGNIIYF. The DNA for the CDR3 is TGTGCCAGCAGTCAGTTAAAGGGACAGGGGGGAAACATCATATATTTT.

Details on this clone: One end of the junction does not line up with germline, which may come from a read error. The CDR3: CTSSFGGGEMFF. The CDR3 DNA follows: TGCACCAGCAGCTTCGGGGGCGGGGAGATGTTTTTT. This sequence joins TRBV5-1 and TRBJ2-2; the D gene could be TRBD1 or TRBD2 (6 bases each). The CDR3 is 12 amino acids. Germline V gene data show CDR1 as SGHRS and CDR2 as YFSETQ.

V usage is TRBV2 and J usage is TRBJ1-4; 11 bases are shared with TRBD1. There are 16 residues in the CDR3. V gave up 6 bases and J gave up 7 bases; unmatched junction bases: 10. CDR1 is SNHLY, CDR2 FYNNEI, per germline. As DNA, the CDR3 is TGTGCCAGCAGCGGGATGGGGACAGGGGGATTTGAAAAACTGTTTTTT. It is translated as CASSGMGTGGFEKLFF. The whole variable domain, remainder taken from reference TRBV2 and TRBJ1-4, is EPEVTQTPSHQVTQMGQEVILRCVPISNHLYFYWYRQILGQKVEFLVSFYNNEISEKSEIFDDQFSVERPDGSNFTLKIRSTKLEDSAMYFCASSGMGTGGFEKLFFGSGTQLSVL.

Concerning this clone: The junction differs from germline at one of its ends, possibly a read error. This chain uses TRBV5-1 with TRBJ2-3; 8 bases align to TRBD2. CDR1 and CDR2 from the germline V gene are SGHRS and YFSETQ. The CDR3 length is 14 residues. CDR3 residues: CASSPPGGAETQYF. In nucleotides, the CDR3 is TGCGCCAGCAGCCCCCCGGGGGGGGCAGAGACGCAGTATTTT.

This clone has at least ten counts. The CDR3, as DNA: TGCAGTGCTCCCCGCTCGGGACGGAATAATGAAAAACTGTTTTTT. This sequence encodes CSAPRSGRNNEKLFF. The chain combines TRBV20-1 with TRBJ1-4; TRBD1 is a possible D gene (5 bases). The CDR3 is 15 amino acids. Between the trimmed V and J ends, which lost 5 bases and 4 bases, there was a span of 17 bases. Germline CDR1 is DFQATT and CDR2 is SNEGSKA (reference sequence).

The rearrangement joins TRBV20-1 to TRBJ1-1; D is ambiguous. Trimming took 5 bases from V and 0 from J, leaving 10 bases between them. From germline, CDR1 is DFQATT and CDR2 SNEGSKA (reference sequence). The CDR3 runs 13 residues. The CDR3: CSARTPLNTEAFF. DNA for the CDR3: TGCAGTGCTCGGACTCCCCTGAACACTGAAGCTTTCTTT.

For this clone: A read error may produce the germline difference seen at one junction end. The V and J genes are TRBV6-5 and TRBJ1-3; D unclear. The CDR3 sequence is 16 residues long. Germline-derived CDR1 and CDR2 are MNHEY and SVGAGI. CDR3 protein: CASSLGRRSSGNTIYF. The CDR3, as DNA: TGTGCCAGCAGTTTAGGACGGAGATCTTCTGGAAACACGATATATTTT.

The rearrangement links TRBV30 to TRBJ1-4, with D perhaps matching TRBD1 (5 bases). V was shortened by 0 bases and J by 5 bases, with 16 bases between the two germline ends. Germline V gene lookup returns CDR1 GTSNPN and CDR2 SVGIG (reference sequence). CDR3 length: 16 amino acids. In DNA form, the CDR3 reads TGTGCCTGGAGTGTATTTCCGGGGACCGAGAATGAAAAACTGTTTTTT. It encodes CAWSVFPGTENEKLFF.

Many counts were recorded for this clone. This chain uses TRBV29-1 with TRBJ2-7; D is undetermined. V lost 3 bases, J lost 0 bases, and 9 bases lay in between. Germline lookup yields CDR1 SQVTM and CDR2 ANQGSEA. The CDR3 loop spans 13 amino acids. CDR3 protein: CSVEVASSYEQYF. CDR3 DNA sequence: TGCAGCGTTGAGGTCGCGAGCTCCTACGAGCAGTACTTC.

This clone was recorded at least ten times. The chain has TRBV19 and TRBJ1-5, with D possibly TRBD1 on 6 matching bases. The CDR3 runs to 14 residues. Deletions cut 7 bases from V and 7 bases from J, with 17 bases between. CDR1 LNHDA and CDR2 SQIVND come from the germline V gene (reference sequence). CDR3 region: CASKMWTVEQPQHF. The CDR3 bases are TGTGCCAGTAAAATGTGGACAGTTGAACAGCCCCAGCATTTT.

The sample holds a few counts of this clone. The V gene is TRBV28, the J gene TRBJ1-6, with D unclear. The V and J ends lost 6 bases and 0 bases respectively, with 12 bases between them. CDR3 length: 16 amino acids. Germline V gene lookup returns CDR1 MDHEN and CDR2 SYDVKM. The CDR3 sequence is CASSPAGSSYNSPLHF. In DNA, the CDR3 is TGTGCCAGCAGCCCCGCCGGGAGCTCCTATAATTCACCCCTCCACTTT.

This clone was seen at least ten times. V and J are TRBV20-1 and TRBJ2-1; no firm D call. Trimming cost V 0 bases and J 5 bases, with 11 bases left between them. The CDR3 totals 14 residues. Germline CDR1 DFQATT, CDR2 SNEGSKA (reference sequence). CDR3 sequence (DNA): TGCAGTGCTAGAGATCTGGACCGAAACAATGAGCAGTTCTTC. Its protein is CSARDLDRNNEQFF.

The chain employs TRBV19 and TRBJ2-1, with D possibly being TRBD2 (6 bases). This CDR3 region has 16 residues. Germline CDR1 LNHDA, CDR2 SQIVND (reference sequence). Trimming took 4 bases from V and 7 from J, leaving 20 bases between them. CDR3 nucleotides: TGTGCCAGTAGTACACCCGTGGCGGGAAGAGGGAATGAGCAGTTCTTC. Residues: CASSTPVAGRGNEQFF. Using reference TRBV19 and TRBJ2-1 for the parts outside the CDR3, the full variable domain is DGGITQSPKYLFRKEGQNVTLSCEQNLNHDAMYWYRQDPGQGLRLIYYSQIVNDFQKGDIAEGYSVSREKKESFPLTVTSAQKNPTAFYLCASSTPVAGRGNEQFFGPGTRLTVL.

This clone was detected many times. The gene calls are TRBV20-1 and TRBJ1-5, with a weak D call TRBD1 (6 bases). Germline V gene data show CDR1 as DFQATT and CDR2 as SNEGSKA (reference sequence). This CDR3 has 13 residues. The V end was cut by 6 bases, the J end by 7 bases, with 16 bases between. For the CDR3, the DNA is TGCAGTGCGGAACCGACAGGCGTCCAGCCCCAGCATTTT. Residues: CSAEPTGVQPQHF.

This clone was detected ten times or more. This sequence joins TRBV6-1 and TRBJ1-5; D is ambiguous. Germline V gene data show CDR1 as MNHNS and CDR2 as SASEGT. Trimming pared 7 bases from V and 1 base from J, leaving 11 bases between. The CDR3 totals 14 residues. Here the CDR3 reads CASTGWASNQPQHF. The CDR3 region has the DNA TGTGCCAGCACGGGGTGGGCCAGCAATCAGCCCCAGCATTTT.

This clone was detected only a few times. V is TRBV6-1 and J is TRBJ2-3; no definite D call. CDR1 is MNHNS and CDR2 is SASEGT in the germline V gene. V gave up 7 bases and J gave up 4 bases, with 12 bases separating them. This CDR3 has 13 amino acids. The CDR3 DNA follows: TGTGCCAGCACCAAATCAGAAGCAGATACGCAGTATTTT. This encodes CASTKSEADTQYF.

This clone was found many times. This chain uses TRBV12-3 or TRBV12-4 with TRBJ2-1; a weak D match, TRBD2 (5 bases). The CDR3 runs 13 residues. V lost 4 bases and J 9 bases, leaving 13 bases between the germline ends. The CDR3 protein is CASSSGLAGEQFF. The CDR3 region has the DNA TGTGCCAGCAGTTCTGGGCTAGCCGGTGAGCAGTTCTTC.